In its sample, the clone carrying this T cell receptor (beta chain) was seen many times. What it binds is not known. This sample is drawn from a study of T cell repertoires in cytomegalovirus infection. For the study at large: Public TCR beta signatures marked donors with CMV infection and the matching HLA. Findings of the study overall: HLA-C-restricted CMV-specific TCR beta clonotypes were dominant in the ex vivo response.

One entry per CDR3 protein results from TCRdb running MiXCR on the reads. The repertoire has approximately 320,000 distinct CDR3 sequences, over 7.5% of them found once; the top ten carry 4.3%. The V gene's germline CDR1 is SGHTA and CDR2 FQGNSA. Trimming removed 8 bases from V and 4 bases from J, with 14 bases in between. The CDR3 has 14 residues. This chain joins TRBV7-2 and TRBJ1-4; D possibly corresponds to TRBD1 (5 bases). The sequencing sample was made of PBMCs. The clonotype comes from a human donor in good health (CMV status not recorded). Some clones in this sample may be carry-over from other donors' samples. CDR3 nucleotide sequence: TGTGCCAGCTCGGGGGGACGACTTAATGAAAAACTGTTTTTT. This sequence encodes CASSGGRLNEKLFF.